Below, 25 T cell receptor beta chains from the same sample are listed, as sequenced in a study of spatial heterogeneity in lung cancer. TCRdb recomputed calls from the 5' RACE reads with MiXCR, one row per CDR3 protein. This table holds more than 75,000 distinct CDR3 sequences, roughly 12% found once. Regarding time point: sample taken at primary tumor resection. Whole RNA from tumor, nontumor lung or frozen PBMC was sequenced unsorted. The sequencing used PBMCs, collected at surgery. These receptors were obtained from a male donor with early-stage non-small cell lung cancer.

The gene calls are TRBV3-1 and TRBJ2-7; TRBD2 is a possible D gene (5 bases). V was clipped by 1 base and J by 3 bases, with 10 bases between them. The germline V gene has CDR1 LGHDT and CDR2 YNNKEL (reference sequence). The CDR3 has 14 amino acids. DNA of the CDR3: TGTGCCAGCAGCCAAGTGCAGGAGGTCTACGAGCAGTACTTC. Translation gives CASSQVQEVYEQYF.

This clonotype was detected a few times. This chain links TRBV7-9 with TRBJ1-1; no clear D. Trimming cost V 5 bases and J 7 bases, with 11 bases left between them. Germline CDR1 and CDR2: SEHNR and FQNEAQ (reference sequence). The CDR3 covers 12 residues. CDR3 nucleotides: TGTGCCAGCAGCGCGGGAATTTTTGAAGCTTTCTTT. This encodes CASSAGIFEAFF.

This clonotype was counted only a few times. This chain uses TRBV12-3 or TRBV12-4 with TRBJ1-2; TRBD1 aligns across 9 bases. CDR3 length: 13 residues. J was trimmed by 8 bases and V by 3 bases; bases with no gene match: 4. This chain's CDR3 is CASSLDRGAGYTF. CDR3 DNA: TGTGCCAGCAGTTTGGACAGGGGTGCCGGCTACACCTTC.

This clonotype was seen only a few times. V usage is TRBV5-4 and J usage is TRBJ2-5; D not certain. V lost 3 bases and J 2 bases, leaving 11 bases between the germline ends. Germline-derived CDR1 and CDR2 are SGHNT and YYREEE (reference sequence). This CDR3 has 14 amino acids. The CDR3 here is CASSSDGEQETQYF. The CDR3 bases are TGTGCCAGCAGCTCTGATGGAGAACAAGAGACCCAGTACTTC.

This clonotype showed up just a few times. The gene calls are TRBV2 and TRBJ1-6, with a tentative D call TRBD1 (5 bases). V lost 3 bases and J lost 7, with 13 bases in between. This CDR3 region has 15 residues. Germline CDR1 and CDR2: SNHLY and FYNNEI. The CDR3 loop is CASSELGTANSPLHF. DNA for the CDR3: TGTGCCAGCAGTGAGTTAGGGACTGCAAATTCACCCCTCCACTTT.

The CDR3 here is CASSPSTDGGNEQFF. CDR3 DNA sequence: TGTGCCAGCAGCCCCTCCACCGATGGGGGGAATGAGCAGTTCTTC. V is TRBV4-2 and J is TRBJ2-1; D might be TRBD2 (6 bases). Germline lookup yields CDR1 LGHNA and CDR2 YNFKEQ. Trimming took off 4 bases at V and 7 bases at J, with 17 bases between the two ends. The CDR3 contains 15 residues.

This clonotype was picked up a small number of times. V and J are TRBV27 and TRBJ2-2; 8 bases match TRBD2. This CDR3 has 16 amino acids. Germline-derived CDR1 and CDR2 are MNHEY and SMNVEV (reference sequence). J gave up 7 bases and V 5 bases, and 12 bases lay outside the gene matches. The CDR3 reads CASSPSGLVGSGELFF. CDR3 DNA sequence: TGTGCCAGCAGTCCTTCGGGACTAGTAGGGAGCGGGGAGCTGTTTTTT.

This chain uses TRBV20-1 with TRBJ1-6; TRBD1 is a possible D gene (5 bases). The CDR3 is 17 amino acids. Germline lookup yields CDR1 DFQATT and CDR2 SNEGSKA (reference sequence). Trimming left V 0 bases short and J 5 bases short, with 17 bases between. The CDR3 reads CSAREGPGSTNNSPLHF. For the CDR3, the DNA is TGCAGTGCTAGAGAGGGGCCCGGCTCTACCAATAATTCACCCCTCCACTTT.

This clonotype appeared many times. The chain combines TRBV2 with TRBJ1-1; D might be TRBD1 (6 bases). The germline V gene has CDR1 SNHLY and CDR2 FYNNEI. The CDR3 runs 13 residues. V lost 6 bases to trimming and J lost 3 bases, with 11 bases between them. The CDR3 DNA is TGTGCCAGCAGGACAGGAGGAGACACTGAAGCTTTCTTT. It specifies CASRTGGDTEAFF.

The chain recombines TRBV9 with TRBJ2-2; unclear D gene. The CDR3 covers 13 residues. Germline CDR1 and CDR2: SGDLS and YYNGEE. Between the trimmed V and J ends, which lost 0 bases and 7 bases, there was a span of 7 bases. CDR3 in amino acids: CASSVDGFGELFF. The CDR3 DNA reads TGTGCCAGCAGCGTAGATGGGTTCGGGGAGCTGTTTTTT. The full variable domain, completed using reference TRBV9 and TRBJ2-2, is DSGVTQTPKHLITATGQRVTLRCSPRSGDLSVYWYQQSLDQGLQFLIQYYNGEERAKGNILERFSAQQFPDLHSELNLSSLELGDSALYFCASSVDGFGELFFGEGSRLTVL.

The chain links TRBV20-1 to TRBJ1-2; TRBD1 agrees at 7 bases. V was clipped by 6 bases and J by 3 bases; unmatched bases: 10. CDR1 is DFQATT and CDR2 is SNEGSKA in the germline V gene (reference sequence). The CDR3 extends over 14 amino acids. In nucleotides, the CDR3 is TGCAGTGCAAAACCTACAGGGGAGGACTATGGCTACACCTTC. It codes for CSAKPTGEDYGYTF.

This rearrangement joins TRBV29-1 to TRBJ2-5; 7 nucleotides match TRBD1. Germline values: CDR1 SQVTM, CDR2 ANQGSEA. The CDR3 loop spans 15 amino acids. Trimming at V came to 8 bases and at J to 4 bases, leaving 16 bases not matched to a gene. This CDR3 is CSIPPQGDVGETQYF. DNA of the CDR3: TGCAGCATTCCCCCCCAGGGGGATGTTGGAGAGACCCAGTACTTC.

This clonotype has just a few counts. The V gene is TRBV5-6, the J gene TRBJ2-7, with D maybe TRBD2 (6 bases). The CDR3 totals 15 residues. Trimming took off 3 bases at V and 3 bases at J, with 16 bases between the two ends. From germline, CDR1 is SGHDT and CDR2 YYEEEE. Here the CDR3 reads CASSSEAGRYYEQYF. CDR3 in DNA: TGTGCCAGCAGCTCCGAGGCGGGACGCTACTACGAGCAGTACTTC.

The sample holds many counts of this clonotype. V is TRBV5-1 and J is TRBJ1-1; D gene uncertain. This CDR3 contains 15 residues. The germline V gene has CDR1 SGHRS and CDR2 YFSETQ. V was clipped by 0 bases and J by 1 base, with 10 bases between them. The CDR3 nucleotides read TGCGCCAGCAGCTTGGCCGTCGACGAGAACACTGAAGCTTTCTTT. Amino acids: CASSLAVDENTEAFF.

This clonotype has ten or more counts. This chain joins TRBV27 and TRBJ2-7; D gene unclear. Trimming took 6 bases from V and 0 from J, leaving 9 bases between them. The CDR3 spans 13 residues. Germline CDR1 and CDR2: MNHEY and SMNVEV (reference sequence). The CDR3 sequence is CASRTASSYEQYF. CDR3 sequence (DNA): TGTGCCAGCAGGACGGCTAGCTCCTACGAGCAGTACTTC.

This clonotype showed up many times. This chain's CDR3 is CSASLQGNYGYTF. The CDR3 DNA follows: TGCAGTGCTAGCCTACAGGGTAACTATGGCTACACCTTC. This chain uses TRBV20-1 with TRBJ1-2, with D perhaps TRBD1 (6 bases). From germline, CDR1 is DFQATT and CDR2 SNEGSKA (reference sequence). V was trimmed by 3 bases and J by 1 base, leaving 9 bases between them. CDR3 size: 13 residues.

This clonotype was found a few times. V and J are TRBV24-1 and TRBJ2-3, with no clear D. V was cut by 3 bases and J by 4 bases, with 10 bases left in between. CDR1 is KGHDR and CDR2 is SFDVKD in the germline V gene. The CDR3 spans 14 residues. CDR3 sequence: CATSDPRFADTQYF. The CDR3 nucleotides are TGTGCCACCAGTGATCCGAGATTCGCAGATACGCAGTATTTT.

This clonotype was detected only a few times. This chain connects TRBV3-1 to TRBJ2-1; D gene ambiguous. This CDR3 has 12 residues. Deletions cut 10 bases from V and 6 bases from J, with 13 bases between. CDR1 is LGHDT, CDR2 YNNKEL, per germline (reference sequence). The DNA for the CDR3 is TGTGCCACCTACTCCTCAGGCAATGAGCAGTTCTTC. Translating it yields CATYSSGNEQFF.

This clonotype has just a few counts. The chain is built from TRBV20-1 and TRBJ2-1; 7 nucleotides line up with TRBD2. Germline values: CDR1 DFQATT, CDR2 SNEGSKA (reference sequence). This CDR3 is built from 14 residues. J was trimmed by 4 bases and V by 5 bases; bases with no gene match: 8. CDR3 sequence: CSASAGPVYNEQFF. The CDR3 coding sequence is TGCAGTGCTTCAGCGGGACCTGTTTACAATGAGCAGTTCTTC.

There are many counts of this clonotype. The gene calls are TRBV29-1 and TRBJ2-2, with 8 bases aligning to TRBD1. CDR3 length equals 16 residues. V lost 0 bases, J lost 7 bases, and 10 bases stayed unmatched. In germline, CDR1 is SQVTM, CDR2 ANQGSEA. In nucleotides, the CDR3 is TGCAGCGTTGAAGATCCTTGGCAGGGGGCGGTCGGGGAGCTGTTTTTT. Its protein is CSVEDPWQGAVGELFF.

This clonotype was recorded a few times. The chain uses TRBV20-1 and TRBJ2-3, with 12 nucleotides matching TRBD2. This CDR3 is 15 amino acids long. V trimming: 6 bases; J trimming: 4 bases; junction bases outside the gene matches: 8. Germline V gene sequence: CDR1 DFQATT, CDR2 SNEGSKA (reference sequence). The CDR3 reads CSAHSSGGASDTQYF. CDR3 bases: TGCAGTGCCCACTCTAGCGGGGGGGCATCAGATACGCAGTATTTT.

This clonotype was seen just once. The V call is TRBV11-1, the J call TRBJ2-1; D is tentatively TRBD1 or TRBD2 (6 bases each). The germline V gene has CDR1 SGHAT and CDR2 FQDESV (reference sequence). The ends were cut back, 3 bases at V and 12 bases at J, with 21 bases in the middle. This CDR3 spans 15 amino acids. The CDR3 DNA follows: TGTGCCAGCAGCTTTGAACAGGGCTTGATGCGGGGGCAGTTCTTC. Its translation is CASSFEQGLMRGQFF.

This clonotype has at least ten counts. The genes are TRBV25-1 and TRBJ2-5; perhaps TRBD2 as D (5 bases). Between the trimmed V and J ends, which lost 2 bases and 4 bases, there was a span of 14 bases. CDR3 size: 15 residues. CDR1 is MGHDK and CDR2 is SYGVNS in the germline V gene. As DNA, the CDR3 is TGTGCCAGCAGTGAAATAGAAGCGGCAAGAGAGACCCAGTACTTC. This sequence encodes CASSEIEAARETQYF.

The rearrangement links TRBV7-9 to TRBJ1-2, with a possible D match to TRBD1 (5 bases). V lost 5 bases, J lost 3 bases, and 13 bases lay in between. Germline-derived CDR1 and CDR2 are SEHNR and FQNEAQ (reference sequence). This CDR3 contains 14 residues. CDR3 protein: CASSRDPEDYGYTF. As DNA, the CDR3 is TGTGCCAGCAGCCGGGACCCCGAGGACTATGGCTACACCTTC.

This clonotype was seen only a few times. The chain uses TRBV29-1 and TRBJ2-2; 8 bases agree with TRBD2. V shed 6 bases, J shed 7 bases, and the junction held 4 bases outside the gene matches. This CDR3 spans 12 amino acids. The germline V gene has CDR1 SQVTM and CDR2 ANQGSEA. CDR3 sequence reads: CSVGLGIGELFF. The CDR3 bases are TGCAGCGTGGGACTAGGAATCGGGGAGCTGTTTTTT.